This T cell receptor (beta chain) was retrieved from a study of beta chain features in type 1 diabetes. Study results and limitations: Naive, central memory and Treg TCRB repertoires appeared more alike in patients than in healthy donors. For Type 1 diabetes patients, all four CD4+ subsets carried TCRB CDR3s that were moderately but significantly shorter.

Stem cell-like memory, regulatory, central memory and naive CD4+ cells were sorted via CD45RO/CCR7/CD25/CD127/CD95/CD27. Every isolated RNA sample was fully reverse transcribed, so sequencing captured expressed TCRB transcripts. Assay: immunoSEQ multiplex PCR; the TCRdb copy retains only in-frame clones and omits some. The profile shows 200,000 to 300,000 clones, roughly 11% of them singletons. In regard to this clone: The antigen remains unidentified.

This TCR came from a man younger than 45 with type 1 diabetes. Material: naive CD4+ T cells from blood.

The CDR3 DNA is TGTGCCAGCAGCGCAGGGCAGTCGGACGAGCAGTACTTC. Protein product: CASSAGQSDEQYF. The chain uses TRBV5-4 and TRBJ2-7; a weak D match, TRBD1 (5 bases). The CDR3 length is 13 residues. Trimming left V 4 bases short and J 5 bases short, with 13 bases between. Germline V gene lookup returns CDR1 SGHNT and CDR2 YYREEE (reference sequence).